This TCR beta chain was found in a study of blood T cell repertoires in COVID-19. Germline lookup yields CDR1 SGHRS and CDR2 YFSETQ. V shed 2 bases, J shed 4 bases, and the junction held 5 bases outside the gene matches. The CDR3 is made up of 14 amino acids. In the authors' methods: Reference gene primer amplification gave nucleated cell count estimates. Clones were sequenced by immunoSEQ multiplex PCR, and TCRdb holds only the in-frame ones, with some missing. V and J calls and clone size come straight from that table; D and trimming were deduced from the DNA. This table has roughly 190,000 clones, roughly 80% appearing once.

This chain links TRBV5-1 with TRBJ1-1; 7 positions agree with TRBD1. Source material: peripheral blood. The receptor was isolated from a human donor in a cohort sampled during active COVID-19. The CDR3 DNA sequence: TGCGCCAGCAGCTTACAGGGGCCGGTCACTGAAGCTTTCTTT. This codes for CASSLQGPVTEAFF.